Listed below are T cell receptor beta chains from one sample, sequenced in a study of neoadjuvant anti-PD-1 for oral cavity cancer. Method: immunoSEQ multiplex PCR; TCRdb's copy keeps in-frame clones and lacks some. This sample has 10,000 to 15,000 clones, with over 50% found just once. The sequencing used tumor tissue, collected before nivolumab (anti-PD-1) treatment. The origin of the receptors is a person aged 40 to 85 with oral cavity squamous cell carcinoma. The CDR3 runs from the conserved cysteine through the conserved F or W. The D gene is left open where the match is weak. Clone size is stated in some rows and not others, as once, few, many or a class when expanded.

-	TRBV10-3	TRBJ2-2	TRBD2	CAISGTSGGTGELFF	TGTGCCATCAGTGGGACTAGCGGGGGGACCGGGGAGCTGTTTTTT
-	TRBV2	TRBJ2-7	-	CASSGDTFYEQYF	TGTGCCAGCAGTGGGGACACTTTCTACGAGCAGTACTTC
few	TRBV2	TRBJ1-2	-	CASSRDLRYGYTF	TGTGCCAGCAGCCGGGATCTTCGCTATGGCTACACCTTC
-	TRBV7-2	TRBJ1-5	TRBD1	CASSLFSWTGGTEDQPQHF	TGTGCCAGCAGCTTATTTTCGTGGACAGGGGGAACGGAAGATCAGCCCCAGCATTTT
-	TRBV6-5	TRBJ1-2	-	CASSYGLHYGYTF	TGTGCCAGCAGTTACGGTTTGCACTATGGCTACACCTTC
-	TRBV7-8	TRBJ2-3	-	CASSLGYTDTQYF	TGTGCCAGCAGCTTAGGCTACACAGATACGCAGTATTTT
-	TRBV6-5	TRBJ1-5	-	CAGYNQPQHF	TGTGCCGGATACAATCAGCCCCAGCATTTT
few	TRBV5-1	TRBJ2-5	TRBD1	CASSMTGLGETQYF	TGCGCCAGCAGCATGACAGGGCTCGGAGAGACCCAGTACTTC
-	TRBV6-1	TRBJ1-2	-	CAVGGANYGYTF	TGTGCCGTTGGGGGAGCTAACTATGGCTACACCTTC
-	TRBV28	TRBJ2-7	-	CASSFADKYYEQYF	TGTGCCAGCAGTTTTGCGGACAAGTACTACGAGCAGTACTTC
medium-sized	TRBV7-2	TRBJ2-7	TRBD2	CASSLTSGSEYEQYF	TGTGCCAGCAGCTTGACTAGCGGGAGCGAATACGAGCAGTACTTC
-	TRBV7-9	TRBJ2-1	-	CASRQGSNEQFF	TGTGCCAGCAGGCAGGGGTCCAATGAGCAGTTCTTC
few	TRBV10-2	TRBJ2-1	-	CASSPGPRVNNEQFF	TGCGCCAGCTCTCCAGGACCTCGAGTGAACAATGAGCAGTTCTTC
few	TRBV6-1	TRBJ1-1	-	CASSDYAVDTEAFF	TGTGCCAGCAGTGATTATGCGGTCGACACTGAAGCTTTCTTT
-	TRBV28	TRBJ2-1	-	CASSFQGRGWNEQFF	TGTGCCAGCAGTTTTCAAGGGAGAGGGTGGAATGAGCAGTTCTTC
-	TRBV5-1	TRBJ1-3	-	CASSPDPAGNTIYF	TGCGCCAGCAGCCCGGACCCGGCTGGAAACACCATATATTTT
medium-sized	TRBV15	TRBJ2-3	-	CATSRDSTDTQYF	TGTGCCACCAGCAGAGATAGTACGGATACGCAGTATTTT
-	TRBV6-1	TRBJ2-1	-	CASSTGTTGKNEQFF	TGTGCCAGCAGCACTGGGACCACCGGGAAGAATGAGCAGTTCTTC
-	TRBV6-1	TRBJ2-3	-	CASSEAGLGTQYF	TGTGCCAGCAGTGAAGCCGGCTTGGGTACGCAGTATTTT
-	TRBV6-1	TRBJ2-3	-	CASSDPAALSTDTQYF	TGTGCCAGCAGTGACCCAGCGGCCCTTAGCACAGATACGCAGTATTTT
-	TRBV6-6	TRBJ1-2	-	CASSPGTPGRGYTF	TGTGCCAGCAGTCCCGGGACTCCCGGACGGGGCTACACCTTC
-	TRBV5-1	TRBJ2-7	-	CASSHRVPDEQYF	TGCGCCAGCAGCCACAGGGTTCCGGACGAGCAGTACTTC
-	TRBV19	TRBJ2-7	-	CASSIRGAPEQYF	TGTGCCAGTAGTATCCGGGGCGCTCCCGAGCAGTACTTC
-	TRBV28	TRBJ1-2	TRBD1	CASSPGQGIGYTF	TGTGCCAGCAGTCCGGGACAGGGTATCGGCTACACCTTC
-	TRBV5-4	TRBJ2-7	-	CASSLVQGNEQYF	TGTGCCAGCAGCCTTGTACAGGGTAACGAGCAGTACTTC
-	TRBV10-2	TRBJ2-7	TRBD2	CASRDLADLSYEQYF	TGCGCCAGCAGGGATCTAGCGGACCTCTCCTACGAGCAGTACTTC
few	TRBV7-9	TRBJ2-7	TRBD2	CASSLRDYTYEQYF	TGTGCCAGCAGCCTCCGGGACTATACCTACGAGCAGTACTTC
-	TRBV18	TRBJ2-3	TRBD2	CASSPLLAGVGDTQYF	TGTGCCAGCTCACCTTTACTAGCGGGAGTTGGAGATACGCAGTATTTT
-	TRBV5-1	TRBJ2-5	TRBD2	CASSLSHGLAGQETQYF	TGCGCCAGCAGCTTGTCCCACGGACTAGCGGGGCAAGAGACCCAGTACTTC
-	TRBV5-1	TRBJ1-1	TRBD1	CASSSTGVTEAFF	TGCGCCAGCAGCTCTACAGGGGTCACTGAAGCTTTCTTT
few	TRBV11-2	TRBJ2-2	-	CASSSWTGNTGELFF	TGTGCCAGCAGCTCCTGGACTGGAAATACCGGGGAGCTGTTTTTT
few	TRBV19	TRBJ2-2	-	CASSIGYMSGELFF	TGTGCCAGTAGTATAGGGTACATGTCCGGGGAGCTGTTTTTT
-	TRBV2	TRBJ2-2	-	CASSAIGRTNTGELFF	TGTGCCAGCAGTGCGATTGGGAGAACGAACACCGGGGAGCTGTTTTTT
-	TRBV11-2	TRBJ2-2	-	CASSFRQSTGELFF	TGTGCCAGCAGCTTTAGACAGAGCACCGGGGAGCTGTTTTTT
-	TRBV20-1	TRBJ1-3	-	CSATGGNTIYF	TGCAGTGCTACAGGGGGAAACACCATATATTTT
few	TRBV27	TRBJ2-7	TRBD1	CASSRTGRNEQYF	TGTGCCAGCAGTCGGACAGGGAGGAACGAGCAGTACTTC
-	TRBV5-1	TRBJ2-3	-	CASSLGMDYSTDTQYF	TGCGCCAGCAGCTTGGGAATGGATTATAGCACAGATACGCAGTATTTT
-	TRBV19	TRBJ1-3	-	CASTTGSSGNTIYF	TGTGCCAGTACTACAGGGAGCTCTGGAAACACCATATATTTT
-	TRBV2	TRBJ1-2	TRBD1	CASSEPTGNYGYTF	TGTGCCAGCAGTGAACCGACAGGGAACTATGGCTACACCTTC
medium-sized	TRBV9	TRBJ2-3	-	CASSVGVYSTDTQYF	TGTGCCAGCAGCGTAGGGGTCTATAGCACAGATACGCAGTATTTT
-	TRBV19	TRBJ2-7	-	CASSMVPRSEQYF	TGTGCCAGTAGTATGGTCCCCAGGAGCGAGCAGTACTTC
-	TRBV5-4	TRBJ2-7	TRBD1	CASSLAQGAQGYYEQYF	TGTGCCAGCAGCTTGGCTCAGGGGGCGCAAGGATACTACGAGCAGTACTTC
-	TRBV19	TRBJ1-5	-	CATLPSVGTYSNQPQHF	TGTGCCACCTTACCATCTGTCGGTACCTATAGCAATCAGCCCCAGCATTTT
medium-sized	TRBV7-9	TRBJ2-3	TRBD2	CASSITSVSTDTQYF	TGTGCCAGCAGCATTACTAGCGTTAGCACAGATACGCAGTATTTT
few	TRBV20-1	TRBJ1-1	TRBD1	CSGRDSEAFF	TGCAGTGGCCGGGACAGTGAAGCTTTCTTT
-	TRBV6-4	TRBJ2-3	-	CASSIASDTQYF	TGTGCCAGCAGTATTGCGTCAGATACGCAGTATTTT
-	TRBV19	TRBJ2-2	TRBD1	CASSIEAGGTGELFF	TGTGCCAGTAGTATAGAAGCAGGGGGCACCGGGGAGCTGTTTTTT
-	TRBV6-1	TRBJ2-1	TRBD1	CASRDRGGEQFF	TGTGCCAGCAGGGACAGGGGAGGTGAGCAGTTCTTC
once	TRBV15	TRBJ1-5	-	CATSRGDSLNQPQHF	TGTGCCACCAGCAGAGGAGACAGCTTGAATCAGCCCCAGCATTTT
-	TRBV6-5	TRBJ2-7	TRBD2	CASSPGTTYEQYF	TGTGCCAGCAGTCCCGGGACTACCTACGAGCAGTACTTC
-	TRBV6-5	TRBJ2-5	TRBD1	CASSYSSTGGRTQYF	TGTGCCAGCAGTTATTCGTCCACAGGGGGGAGGACCCAGTACTTC
few	TRBV19	TRBJ2-5	TRBD2	CASSAFTSGAQETQYF	TGTGCCAGTAGTGCCTTTACTAGCGGGGCCCAAGAGACCCAGTACTTC
-	TRBV7-2	TRBJ1-3	-	CASSPILSGNTIYF	TGTGCCAGCAGCCCTATTCTCTCTGGAAACACCATATATTTT
-	TRBV11-1	TRBJ2-1	-	CASTRPSITSSYNEQFF	TGTGCCAGCACCCGGCCTAGCATAACTAGCTCCTACAATGAGCAGTTCTTC
-	TRBV7-7	TRBJ2-5	-	CASSLGAATGETQYF	TGTGCTAGCAGCTTGGGAGCGGCGACTGGAGAGACCCAGTACTTC
medium-sized	TRBV11-2	TRBJ2-3	TRBD2	CASSLRRTSGRDTQYF	TGTGCCAGCAGCTTAAGAAGGACTAGTGGACGAGATACGCAGTATTTT
-	TRBV4-1	TRBJ2-7	TRBD2	CASRELAGEYYEQYF	TGTGCCAGCAGAGAACTAGCGGGAGAATACTACGAGCAGTACTTC
-	TRBV19	TRBJ2-5	-	CASRGLETQYF	TGTGCCAGTAGGGGACTAGAGACCCAGTACTTC